These 8 T cell receptor beta chains were sequenced from one sample in a study of T cell repertoires in cytomegalovirus infection (dated by TCRdb to the late 2010s). Sequenced on an Illumina HiSeq 1500. Using fastp trimming at Q25 and MiXCR clonotype assembly, TCRdb reanalyzed the public sequencing data and kept in-frame beta chains. CDR3 protein duplicates are merged, each entry listing the most common genes and DNA. The sample table lists around 630,000 distinct CDR3 sequences, approximately 25% of them with a count of one. Clones ranked in the top ten supply roughly 8% of the sample. Sequencing was performed on CD8+ T cells from PBMCs. The receptors were gathered from a human donor in good health (CMV status not recorded). Some clones in this sample may be carry-over from other donors' samples.

The chain joins TRBV2 to TRBJ2-7, with 7 bases fitting TRBD2. The CDR3 length is 16 residues. Germline CDR1 and CDR2: SNHLY and FYNNEI. Unmatched junction bases numbered 12, after V lost 4 bases and J lost 3 bases. The CDR3 spells CASSVGRAGVHYEQYV. The CDR3 DNA is TGTGCCAGCAGTGTCGGGCGGGCGGGGGTGCACTACGAGCAGTACGTC.

This chain uses TRBV29-1 with TRBJ2-1; D is ambiguous. The CDR3 runs 15 residues. V lost 4 bases, J lost 3 bases, and 16 bases lay in between. The germline V gene encodes CDR1 SQVTM and CDR2 ANQGSEA. The CDR3 protein is CSVAAGRVNYNEQFF. CDR3 DNA sequence: TGCAGCGTTGCCGCCGGCAGAGTCAACTACAATGAGCAGTTCTTC.

Details on this clonotype: This may stem from a read error, because a much larger clone lies one nucleotide away. This chain links TRBV7-2 with TRBJ2-1, with D maybe TRBD1 (5 bases). The CDR3 runs 13 residues. Trimming removed 8 bases from V and 6 bases from J, with 14 bases in between. In germline, CDR1 is SGHTA, CDR2 FQGNSA. The CDR3 is CASSKGRINEQFF. As DNA, the CDR3 is TGTGCCAGCTCCAAGGGGCGGATCAATGAGCAGTTCTTC.

The rearrangement uses TRBV7-3 and TRBJ1-1; perhaps TRBD1 as D (6 bases). The CDR3 contains 15 residues. V was trimmed by 4 bases and J by 0 bases, leaving 12 bases between them. Germline V gene sequence: CDR1 SGHTA, CDR2 FQGTGA. CDR3 loop: CASSSTGQMNTEAFF. CDR3 nucleotide sequence: TGTGCCAGCAGCTCGACAGGACAAATGAACACTGAAGCTTTCTTT.

This clonotype was detected only a few times. This sequence joins TRBV14 and TRBJ1-2; D uncertain. V lost 0 bases and J 2 bases, leaving 10 bases between the germline ends. The CDR3 is 15 amino acids. CDR1 is SGHDN and CDR2 is FVKESK in the germline V gene. The CDR3 coding sequence is TGTGCCAGCAGCCAAGATCCGGGGTCCAACTATGGCTACACCTTC. Encoded protein: CASSQDPGSNYGYTF.

Worth noting for this clonotype: A much larger clone lies one base from this, so it may be a read error. This sequence joins TRBV7-1 and TRBJ2-2; D not certain. TRBV7-1 counts as an open reading frame of uncertain function. This CDR3 is 10 amino acids long. The V and J ends lost 10 bases and 3 bases respectively, with 3 bases between them. CDR3 residues: CAIDTGELFF. CDR3 nucleotide sequence: TGTGCCATCGACACCGGGGAGCTGTTTTTT.

This clonotype has more than one count but fewer than ten. V usage is TRBV7-3 and J usage is TRBJ2-7, with D perhaps matching TRBD2 (6 bases). This CDR3 contains 16 residues. Germline CDR1 and CDR2: SGHTA and FQGTGA. V lost 4 bases and J lost 6, with 22 bases in between. The CDR3 is CASSSSAPGLLVEQYV. CDR3 bases: TGTGCCAGCAGCTCTTCCGCCCCGGGACTTCTGGTCGAGCAGTACGTC.

This clonotype showed up just a few times. This chain connects TRBV6-2 or TRBV6-3 to TRBJ1-2; D unresolved. V was trimmed by 0 bases and J by 4 bases, leaving 12 bases between them. Germline values: CDR1 MNHEY, CDR2 SVGEGT. This CDR3 has 15 residues. The CDR3 DNA sequence: TGTGCCAGCAGTTACTCGAGGCCTCTGGGCTATGGCTACACCTTC. This codes for CASSYSRPLGYGYTF.